The next 4 T cell receptor beta chains were all read from a single sample in a study of Tregs in tolerant kidney transplant recipients. Repertoires were generated with immunoSEQ multiplex PCR, while TCRdb's copy carries only in-frame clones and drops some. In total, the table holds about 2,900 clones. The antigens these receptors bind are not known. CFSE-labeled recipient PBMCs were cultured five to seven days with irradiated graft donor PBMCs, then FACS-sorted. This material consisted of CD8+ T cells from blood cultured with allogeneic cells, taken before the transplant. These receptors all stem from a human patient who received a combined kidney and bone marrow transplant.

Notes on this clone: With the read ending 3 residues before the CDR3 end, the germline J gene is used to fill in that end. The chain links TRBV5-1 to TRBJ2-3, with 7 nucleotides matching TRBD2. With V trimmed by 0 bases and J by 0 bases, 4 bases remained unmatched. This CDR3 contains 16 residues. Per the germline V gene, CDR1 is SGHRS and CDR2 is YFSETQ. The covered CDR3 bases are TGCGCCAGCAGCTTGGGCCACGGGGGGAGCACAGATACG. Translation gives CASSLGHGGSTDT. The CDR3 reads in full as CASSLGHGGSTDTQYF.

This clone is called medium-sized based on its frequency. Read sequence stops 3 residues before the CDR3 end, and the germline J gene provides the missing end. V gene TRBV7-9 combines with J gene TRBJ2-1; 8 bases agree with TRBD2. The CDR3 has 15 amino acids. The V and J ends lost 5 bases and 4 bases, in that order; junction bases with no gene match: 7. Germline-derived CDR1 and CDR2 are SEHNR and FQNEAQ (reference sequence). The DNA read from the CDR3 is TGTGCCAGCAGCGGTCAAGCGGGAGATTACAATGAG. Translated, it gives CASSGQAGDYNE. The entire CDR3 reads CASSGQAGDYNEQFF. Together with reference TRBV7-9 and TRBJ2-1, the CDR3 gives the full variable domain: DTGVSQNPRHKITKRGQNVTFRCDPISEHNRLYWYRQTLGQGPEFLTYFQNEAQLEKSRLLSDRFSAERPKGSFSTLEIQRTEQGDSAMYLCASSGQAGDYNEQFFGPGTRLTVL.

About this clone: The observed sequence ends 3 residues before the CDR3 terminus, with the missing tail filled in from the germline J gene. The rearrangement joins TRBV6-1 to TRBJ2-1, with 10 bases fitting TRBD2. The V and J ends lost 2 bases and 6 bases, in that order; junction bases with no gene match: 4. The CDR3 is 15 amino acids. In germline, CDR1 is MNHNS, CDR2 SASEGT. CDR3 DNA (partial): TGTGCCAGCAGTGAACGGCTAGCGGGAGTCAATGAG. Protein sequence: CASSERLAGVNE. The complete CDR3 reads CASSERLAGVNEQFF.

According to its frequency, this clone is medium-sized. With the read ending 3 residues before the CDR3 end, the germline J gene is used to fill in that end. This rearrangement joins TRBV12-3 or TRBV12-4 to TRBJ2-2; possible D gene TRBD1, 6 bases. The CDR3 is 14 amino acids. Trimming took 11 bases from V and 6 from J, leaving 19 bases between them. CDR3 region: CASRGPRTPGELFF. The DNA read from the CDR3 is TGTGCCTCCAGGGGACCGAGAACCCCCGGGGAG.